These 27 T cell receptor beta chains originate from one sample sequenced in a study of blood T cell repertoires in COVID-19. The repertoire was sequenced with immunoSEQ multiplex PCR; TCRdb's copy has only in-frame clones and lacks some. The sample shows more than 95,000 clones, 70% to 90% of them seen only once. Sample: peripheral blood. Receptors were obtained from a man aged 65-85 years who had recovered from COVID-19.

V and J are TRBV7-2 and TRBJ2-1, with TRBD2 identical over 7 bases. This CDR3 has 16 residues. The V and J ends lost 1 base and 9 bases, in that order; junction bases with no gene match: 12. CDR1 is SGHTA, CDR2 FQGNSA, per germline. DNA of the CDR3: TGTGCCAGCAGCTTAGGTGGGGGGGAGGGCCGACTTGAGCAGTTCTTC. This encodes CASSLGGGEGRLEQFF.

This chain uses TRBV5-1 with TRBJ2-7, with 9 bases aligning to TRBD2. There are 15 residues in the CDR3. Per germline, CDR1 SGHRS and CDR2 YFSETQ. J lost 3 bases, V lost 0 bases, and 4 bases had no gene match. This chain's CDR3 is CASSLGLAGNYEQYF. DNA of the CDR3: TGCGCCAGCAGCTTGGGCCTAGCGGGGAACTACGAGCAGTACTTC.

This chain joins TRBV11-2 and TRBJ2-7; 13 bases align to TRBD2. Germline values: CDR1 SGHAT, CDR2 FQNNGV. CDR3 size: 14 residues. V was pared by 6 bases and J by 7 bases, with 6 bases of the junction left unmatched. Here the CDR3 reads CASRPGLAGREQYF. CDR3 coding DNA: TGTGCCAGCAGGCCGGGACTAGCGGGACGAGAGCAGTACTTC.

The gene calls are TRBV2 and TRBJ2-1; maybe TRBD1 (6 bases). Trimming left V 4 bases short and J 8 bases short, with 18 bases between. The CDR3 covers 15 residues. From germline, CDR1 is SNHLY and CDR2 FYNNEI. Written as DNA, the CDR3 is TGTGCCAGCAGTGTACGGGCAGGGGAAGTCTATGAGCAGTTCTTC. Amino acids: CASSVRAGEVYEQFF. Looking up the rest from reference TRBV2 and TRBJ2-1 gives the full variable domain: EPEVTQTPSHQVTQMGQEVILRCVPISNHLYFYWYRQILGQKVEFLVSFYNNEISEKSEIFDDQFSVERPDGSNFTLKIRSTKLEDSAMYFCASSVRAGEVYEQFFGPGTRLTVL.

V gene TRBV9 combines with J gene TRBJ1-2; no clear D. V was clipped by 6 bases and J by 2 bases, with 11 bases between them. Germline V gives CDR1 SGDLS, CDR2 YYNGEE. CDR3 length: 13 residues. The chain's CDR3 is CASNLDDNYGYTF. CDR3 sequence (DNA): TGTGCCAGCAACCTAGACGACAACTATGGCTACACCTTC.

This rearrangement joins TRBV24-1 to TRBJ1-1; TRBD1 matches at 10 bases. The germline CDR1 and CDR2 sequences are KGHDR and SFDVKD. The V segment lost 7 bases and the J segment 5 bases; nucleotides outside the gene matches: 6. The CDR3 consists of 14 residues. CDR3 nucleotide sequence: TGTGCCACCAGGGGACCGGGACAGGGGACTGAAGCTTTCTTT. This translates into CATRGPGQGTEAFF.

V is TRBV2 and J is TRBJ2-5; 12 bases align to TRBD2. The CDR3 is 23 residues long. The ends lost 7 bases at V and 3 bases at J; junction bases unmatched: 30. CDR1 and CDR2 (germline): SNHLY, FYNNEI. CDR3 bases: TGTGCCAGCACCTCATGGGTGCCTAGCGGGAGGGCCTTATTTTTATCCCAAGAAGAGACCCAGTACTTC. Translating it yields CASTSWVPSGRALFLSQEETQYF. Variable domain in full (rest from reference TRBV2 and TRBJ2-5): EPEVTQTPSHQVTQMGQEVILRCVPISNHLYFYWYRQILGQKVEFLVSFYNNEISEKSEIFDDQFSVERPDGSNFTLKIRSTKLEDSAMYFCASTSWVPSGRALFLSQEETQYFGPGTRLLVL.

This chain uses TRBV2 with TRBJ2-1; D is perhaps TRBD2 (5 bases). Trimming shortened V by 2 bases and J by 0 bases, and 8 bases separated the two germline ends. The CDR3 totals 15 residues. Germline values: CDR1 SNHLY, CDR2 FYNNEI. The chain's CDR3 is CASSELASSYNEQFF. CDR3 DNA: TGTGCCAGCAGTGAACTAGCAAGCTCCTACAATGAGCAGTTCTTC.

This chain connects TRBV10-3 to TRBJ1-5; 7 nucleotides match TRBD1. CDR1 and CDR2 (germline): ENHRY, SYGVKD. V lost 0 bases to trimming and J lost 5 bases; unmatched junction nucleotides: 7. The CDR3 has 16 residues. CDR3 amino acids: CAISESGGGADQPQHF. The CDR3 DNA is TGTGCCATCAGTGAGTCAGGAGGGGGCGCCGATCAGCCCCAGCATTTT.

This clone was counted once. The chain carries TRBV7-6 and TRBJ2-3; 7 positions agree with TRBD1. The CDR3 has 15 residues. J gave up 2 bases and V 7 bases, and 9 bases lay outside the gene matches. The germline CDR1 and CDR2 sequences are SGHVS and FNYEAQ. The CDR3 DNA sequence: TGTGCCAGCACCCCCACAGGGGAACTCACAGATACGCAGTATTTT. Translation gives CASTPTGELTDTQYF.

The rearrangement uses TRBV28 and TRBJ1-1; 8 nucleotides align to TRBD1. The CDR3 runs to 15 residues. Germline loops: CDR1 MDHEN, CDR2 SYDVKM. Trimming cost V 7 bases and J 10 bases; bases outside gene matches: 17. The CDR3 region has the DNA TGTGCCAGCATTTCCCCCCACCAGGGGGCGATTATAGCTTTCTTT. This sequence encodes CASISPHQGAIIAFF.

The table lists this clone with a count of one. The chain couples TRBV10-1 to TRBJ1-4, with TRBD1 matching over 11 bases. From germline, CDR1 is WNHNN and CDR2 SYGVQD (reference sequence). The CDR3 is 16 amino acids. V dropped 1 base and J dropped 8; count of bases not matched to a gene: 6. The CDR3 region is CASSEWGGQGEEKLFF. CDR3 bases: TGCGCCAGCAGTGAGTGGGGGGGACAGGGGGAGGAAAAACTGTTTTTT.

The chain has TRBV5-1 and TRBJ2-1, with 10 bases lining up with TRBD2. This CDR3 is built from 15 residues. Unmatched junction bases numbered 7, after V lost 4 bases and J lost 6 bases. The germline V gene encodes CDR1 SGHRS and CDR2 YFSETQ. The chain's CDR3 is CASSQEGTSVNEQFF. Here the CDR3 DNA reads TGCGCCAGCAGCCAGGAGGGGACTAGCGTCAATGAGCAGTTCTTC.

The CDR3 region has the DNA TGTGCCAGCAGTGCCGGGGGGGACAATTCACCCCTCCACTTT. This sequence encodes CASSAGGDNSPLHF. The chain has TRBV2 and TRBJ1-6; a weak D match, TRBD1 (5 bases). This CDR3 contains 14 residues. CDR1 and CDR2 (germline): SNHLY, FYNNEI. V lost 4 bases, J lost 7 bases, and 11 bases lay in between.

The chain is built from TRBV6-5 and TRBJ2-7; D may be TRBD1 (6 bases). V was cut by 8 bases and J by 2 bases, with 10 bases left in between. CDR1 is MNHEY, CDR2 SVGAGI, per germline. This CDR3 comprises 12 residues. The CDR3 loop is CASQGFTYEQYF. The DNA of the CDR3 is TGTGCCAGCCAGGGGTTCACCTACGAGCAGTACTTC.

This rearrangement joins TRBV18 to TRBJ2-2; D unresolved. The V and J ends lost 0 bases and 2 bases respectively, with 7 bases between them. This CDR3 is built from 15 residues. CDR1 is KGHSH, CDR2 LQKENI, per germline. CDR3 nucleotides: TGTGCCAGCTCACCACCAACACGAAACACCGGGGAGCTGTTTTTT. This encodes CASSPPTRNTGELFF.

Here the CDR3 reads CASSEGTGGFQPQHF. The CDR3 DNA reads TGCGCCAGCAGTGAAGGGACAGGGGGATTCCAGCCCCAGCATTTT. This rearrangement joins TRBV10-2 to TRBJ1-5, with 11 nucleotides matching TRBD1. Germline CDR1 WSHSY, CDR2 SAAADI. With V trimmed by 3 bases and J by 7 bases, 5 bases remained unmatched. The CDR3 runs 15 residues.

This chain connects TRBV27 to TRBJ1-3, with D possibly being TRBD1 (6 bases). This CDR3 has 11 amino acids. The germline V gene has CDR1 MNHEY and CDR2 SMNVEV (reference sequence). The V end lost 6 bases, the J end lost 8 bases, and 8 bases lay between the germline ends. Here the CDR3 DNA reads TGTGCCAGCAGCCAGGGGCACACCATATATTTT. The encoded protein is CASSQGHTIYF.

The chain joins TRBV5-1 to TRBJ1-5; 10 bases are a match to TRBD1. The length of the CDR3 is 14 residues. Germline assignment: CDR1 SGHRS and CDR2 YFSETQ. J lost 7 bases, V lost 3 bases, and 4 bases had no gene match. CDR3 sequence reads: CASSSGQGGQPQHF. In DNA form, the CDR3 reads TGCGCCAGCAGCTCCGGACAGGGGGGACAGCCCCAGCATTTT.

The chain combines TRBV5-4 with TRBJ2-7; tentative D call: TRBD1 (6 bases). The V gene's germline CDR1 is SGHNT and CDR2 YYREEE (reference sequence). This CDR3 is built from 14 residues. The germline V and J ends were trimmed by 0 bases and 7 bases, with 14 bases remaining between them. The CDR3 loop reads CASSLGQVRMEQYF. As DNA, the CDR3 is TGTGCCAGCAGCTTGGGACAGGTGCGTATGGAGCAGTACTTC.

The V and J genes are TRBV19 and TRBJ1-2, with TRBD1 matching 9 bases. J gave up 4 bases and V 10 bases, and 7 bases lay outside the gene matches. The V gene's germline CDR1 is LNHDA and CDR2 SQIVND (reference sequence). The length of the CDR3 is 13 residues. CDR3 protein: CATGTGLGYGYTF. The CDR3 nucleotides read TGTGCCACCGGGACAGGGCTGGGCTATGGCTACACCTTC.

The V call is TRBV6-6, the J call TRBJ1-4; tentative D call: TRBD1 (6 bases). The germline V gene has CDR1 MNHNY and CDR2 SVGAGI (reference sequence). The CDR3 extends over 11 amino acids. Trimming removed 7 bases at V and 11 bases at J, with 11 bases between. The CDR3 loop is CASMKGGKLFF. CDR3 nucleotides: TGTGCCAGCATGAAGGGGGGGAAACTGTTTTTT.

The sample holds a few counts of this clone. The CDR3 sequence: CASSRQANTEAFF. CDR3 DNA sequence: TGTGCCAGCAGTAGGCAGGCGAACACTGAAGCTTTCTTT. J is TRBJ1-1 and V is TRBV2; D gene unclear. Trimming removed 5 bases at V and 1 base at J, with 8 bases between. CDR1 and CDR2 from the germline V gene are SNHLY and FYNNEI. The CDR3 is 13 residues long.

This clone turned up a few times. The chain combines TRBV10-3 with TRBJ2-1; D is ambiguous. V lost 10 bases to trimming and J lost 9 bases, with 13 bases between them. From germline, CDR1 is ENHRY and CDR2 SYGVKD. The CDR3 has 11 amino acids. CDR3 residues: CATGVGIEQFF. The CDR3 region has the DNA TGTGCCACCGGAGTTGGAATTGAGCAGTTCTTC.

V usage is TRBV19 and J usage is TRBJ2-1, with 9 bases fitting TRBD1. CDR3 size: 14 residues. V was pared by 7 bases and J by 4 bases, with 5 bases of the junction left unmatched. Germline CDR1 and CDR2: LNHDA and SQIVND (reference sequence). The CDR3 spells CASTGQGFYNEQFF. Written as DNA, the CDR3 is TGTGCCAGTACGGGACAGGGCTTTTACAATGAGCAGTTCTTC.

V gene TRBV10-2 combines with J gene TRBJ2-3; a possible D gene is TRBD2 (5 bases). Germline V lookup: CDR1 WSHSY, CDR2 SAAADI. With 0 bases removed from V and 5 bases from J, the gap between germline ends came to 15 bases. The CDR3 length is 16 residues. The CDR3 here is CASSESGPRGLDTQYF. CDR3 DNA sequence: TGCGCCAGCAGTGAGTCCGGCCCACGGGGTTTAGATACGCAGTATTTT.

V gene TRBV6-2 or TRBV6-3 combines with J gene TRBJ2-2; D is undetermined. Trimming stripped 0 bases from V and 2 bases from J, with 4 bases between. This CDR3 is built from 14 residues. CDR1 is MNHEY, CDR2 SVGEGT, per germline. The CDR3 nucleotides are TGTGCCAGCAGTTACTCGCGAAACACCGGGGAGCTGTTTTTT. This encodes CASSYSRNTGELFF.